This T cell receptor beta chain was recovered during a study of T cell responses to AZD1222 COVID-19 vaccine. As for the study in general: Pooling of second doses given at about 4 or about 12 weeks was done.

This clone was observed a single time. What it recognizes is unknown. Findings and caveats of the study: Most donors were white British, females outnumbered males, and clonal diversity was possibly underestimated. In the spike-specific TCR repertoire, nearly half reportedly target unmutated variant regions.

Germline CDR1 MNHEY, CDR2 SVGAGI. The length of the CDR3 is 13 residues. With 6 bases removed from V and 7 bases from J, the gap between germline ends came to 15 bases. Method: immunoSEQ multiplex PCR; TCRdb's copy keeps in-frame clones and lacks some. The sample contains roughly 90,000 clones, about 86% of which appear only once. The chain uses TRBV6-5 and TRBJ1-2, with no clear D. Sequences were derived from peripheral blood, sampled on day 0 of AZD1222 vaccination. This sequence originates from an adult in good health. The CDR3 protein is CASSLRVGLGYTF. The CDR3 nucleotides read TGTGCCAGCAGCCTCCGGGTGGGCCTTGGCTACACCTTC.